The T cell receptor beta chain under discussion was sequenced for a study of T cell responses to AZD1222 COVID-19 vaccine (dated by TCRdb to the early 2020s). With regard to the full study: AZD1222 recipients given second doses at about 4 weeks or at about 12 weeks were pooled, since spike-specific TCR depth and breadth were not found to differ between the two schedules. Trial participants were enrolled by age into subgroups of 18-55, 56-69 and 70-plus years, and 148, 28 and 57 TCR-sequenced participants, respectively, were included in these subgroups. A total of about 230 trial participants underwent TCR sequencing, of whom 207 received two doses of AZD1222 and about 25 received two doses of the MenACWY control vaccine.

Overall results and qualifications from the work: Conclusions about previously exposed vaccinees are limited, since just six AZD1222 recipients were seropositive for SARS-CoV-2 at baseline. The 56-69-year group was small, and its depth increase did not reach significance, likely because of low power. Most participants were white British and females outnumbered males, and the authors suggested that clonal diversity may have been underestimated. Vaccine-associated CD4 TCRs spanned the whole spike protein, with dominant responses in regions 160-218 and 743-854. After two AZD1222 doses, both the breadth and the depth of spike-specific TCRs were significantly higher than at day 0 and than in MenACWY recipients. Because no samples from the day 14 peak response were available, repertoires could be characterized only after the peak T cell response. Reportedly, almost half of the unique spike-specific TCRs recognized epitopes lying outside the regions that are mutated in the B.1.351 and B.1.1.7 variants.

The time point label of this sample denotes: baseline before first vaccination. Vaccinee samples came from UK trials COV001 and COV002, including a single-blind randomized controlled phase 2/3 trial of AZD1222 (ChAdOx1 nCoV-19) in healthy adults. Trial participant PBMC samples were collected at day 0 and day 28 after the second dose for TCRbeta chain sequencing. The CDR3 regions of human TCRbeta chains were analyzed by immunosequencing. Per the authors' processing: Repertoire TCRs were matched against a reference library of SARS-CoV-2-specific TCRs generated with the MIRA antigen-specificity platform. Breadth was defined as the fraction of unique TCRs that were SARS-CoV-2-associated. Depth was defined as the fraction of total T cells that were SARS-CoV-2-associated. Using the MIRA data, each spike-specific TCR was assigned both to the spike region to which the TCR was reactive and to a CD4 or CD8 class. Log10-transformed breadth and depth values were compared by one-way ANOVA with Sidak's multiple comparisons tests. TCRdb retrieved this table from immuneACCESS and kept in-frame rearrangements only. Not all clones are present; in checked studies, unresolved V genes account for under half, and no reason is known for the remainder. The V and J calls and the clone size are those of that table, but D and trimming were determined from the DNA. The table for this sample lists approximately 120,000 clones; 89% of them were counted only once. About 1.6% of the sample goes to the ten largest clones.

From the cysteine up to the phenylalanine, the CDR3 has a length of 14 residues. The retained sequence is limited to the CDR3, 42 bases, with the frame set at the first base. V is pared back by 8 bases and J by 7 bases, with 18 bases lying between the germline termini. Based on the germline V gene (reference sequence), the CDR1 and CDR2 sequences are LNHDA and SQIVND. In its sample, this clone was seen a few times. What antigen it recognizes has not been identified. No clone much larger than this one lies a single base away; base qualities are absent. The receptor was isolated from an adult in good health. Sample: peripheral blood, taken on day 0 of AZD1222 vaccination. This chain joins TRBV19 to TRBJ2-1; the D gene remains uncertain. The DNA sequence reads TGTGCCAGTTCGGACGCTAATGGGCCGAATGAGCAGTTCTTC. This sequence encodes CASSDANGPNEQFF.